The rows below give T cell receptor beta chains drawn from one sample of a study of cytomegalovirus exposure and HLA in healthy donors. Here immunoSEQ multiplex PCR was the method, and the copy in TCRdb shows in-frame clones only, minus some. Altogether some 140,000 clones are present, 79% being singletons, with the ten largest covering approximately 8%. The sequenced sample was PBMCs. The receptors originated from a man aged 25 to 45 in good health and CMV-seropositive. Each CDR3 is given with its conserved first and last residue. The D gene is left open where the match is weak. The size of a clone is reported for some rows only, either as once, few or many, or as a class for expanded clones.

j_call: TRBJ1-1
d_call: .
clone_size: .
v_call: TRBV30
cdr3_nt: TGTGCCTGGTCGGACAGTTCCACTGAAGCTTTCTTT
cdr3_aa: CAWSDSSTEAFF

j_call: TRBJ2-3
d_call: TRBD2
clone_size: .
v_call: TRBV9
cdr3_nt: TGTGCCAGCACAGACGAACAAGCGGGGGCCTCTTTTGATACGCAGTATTTT
cdr3_aa: CASTDEQAGASFDTQYF

j_call: TRBJ1-3
d_call: TRBD1
clone_size: .
v_call: TRBV6-5
cdr3_nt: TGTGCCAGCAGTCCTAGGACAGGCCGAAACACCATATATTTT
cdr3_aa: CASSPRTGRNTIYF

j_call: TRBJ1-2
d_call: .
clone_size: once
v_call: TRBV25-1
cdr3_nt: TGTGCCAGCAGGCGGGTCCGGGAGAGTTCCTCCTATGGCTACACCTTC
cdr3_aa: CASRRVRESSSYGYTF

j_call: TRBJ1-5
d_call: .
clone_size: .
v_call: TRBV6-1
cdr3_nt: TGTGCCAGCAGTGGTATCCTTAATCAGCCCCAGCATTTT
cdr3_aa: CASSGILNQPQHF

j_call: TRBJ2-7
d_call: .
clone_size: .
v_call: TRBV6-5
cdr3_nt: TGTGCCAGCATTTCGGCGGGCGCCTACGAGCAGTACTTC
cdr3_aa: CASISAGAYEQYF

j_call: TRBJ2-7
d_call: .
clone_size: .
v_call: TRBV15
cdr3_nt: TGTGCCACCAGCAGAGATCCGGGGGCCTACGAGCAGTACTTC
cdr3_aa: CATSRDPGAYEQYF

j_call: TRBJ2-2
d_call: TRBD2
clone_size: .
v_call: TRBV7-6
cdr3_nt: TGTGCCAGCAGCTTAGAGTTAGCGGGAGGGCCCGGGGAGCTGTTTTTT
cdr3_aa: CASSLELAGGPGELFF

j_call: TRBJ2-7
d_call: TRBD2
clone_size: .
v_call: TRBV10-1
cdr3_nt: TGCGCCAGCAGTCGGACTAGCGGGAGAGGTAACGAGCAGTACTTC
cdr3_aa: CASSRTSGRGNEQYF

j_call: TRBJ2-6
d_call: .
clone_size: .
v_call: TRBV10-1
cdr3_nt: TGCGCCAGCAGTGAGTCGGGGCCCGGGGCCAACGTCCTGACTTTC
cdr3_aa: CASSESGPGANVLTF

j_call: TRBJ2-7
d_call: .
clone_size: .
v_call: TRBV7-9
cdr3_nt: TGTGCCAGCAGCCCAAGTGACAGGTCCTACGAGCAGTACTTC
cdr3_aa: CASSPSDRSYEQYF

j_call: TRBJ2-1
d_call: TRBD2
clone_size: .
v_call: TRBV28
cdr3_nt: TGTGCCAGCAGTTTTTCGGGAGGCATTTACAATGAGCAGTTCTTC
cdr3_aa: CASSFSGGIYNEQFF

j_call: TRBJ1-6
d_call: TRBD1
clone_size: few
v_call: TRBV4-1
cdr3_nt: TGCGCCAGCAGCCAACAACAGGGGGCGCCTGGGTCACCCCTCCACTTT
cdr3_aa: CASSQQQGAPGSPLHF

j_call: TRBJ2-1
d_call: TRBD1
clone_size: .
v_call: TRBV5-1
cdr3_nt: TGCGCCAGCAGCTCGCGGACAGGGGGTAATGAGCAGTTCTTC
cdr3_aa: CASSSRTGGNEQFF

j_call: TRBJ2-7
d_call: .
clone_size: .
v_call: TRBV7-9
cdr3_nt: TGTGCCACCCTGAGCGGCGACGAGCAGTACTTC
cdr3_aa: CATLSGDEQYF

j_call: TRBJ2-7
d_call: TRBD2
clone_size: .
v_call: TRBV30
cdr3_nt: TGTGCCTGGAGGAGTAGCGGGGCCTACGAGCAGTACTTC
cdr3_aa: CAWRSSGAYEQYF

j_call: TRBJ1-1
d_call: TRBD1
clone_size: .
v_call: TRBV7-9
cdr3_nt: TGTGCCAGCAGCTTCGGGACAGGGAACACTGAAGCTTTCTTT
cdr3_aa: CASSFGTGNTEAFF

j_call: TRBJ2-2
d_call: TRBD1
clone_size: .
v_call: TRBV9
cdr3_nt: TGTGCCAGCAGCGTAGAGGGGACAGGGGCCGGGGAGCTGTTTTTT
cdr3_aa: CASSVEGTGAGELFF

j_call: TRBJ2-1
d_call: .
clone_size: .
v_call: TRBV6-5
cdr3_nt: TGTGCCAGCGCACGGGGGAATGAGCAGTTCTTC
cdr3_aa: CASARGNEQFF

j_call: TRBJ1-1
d_call: .
clone_size: .
v_call: TRBV20-1
cdr3_nt: TGCAGTGCCTTCGGGGACACTGAAGCTTTCTTT
cdr3_aa: CSAFGDTEAFF

j_call: TRBJ2-7
d_call: .
clone_size: .
v_call: TRBV7-3
cdr3_nt: TGTGCCAGCAGCCCCGGGTCTGATTCCTACGAGCAGTACTTC
cdr3_aa: CASSPGSDSYEQYF

j_call: TRBJ1-1
d_call: .
clone_size: .
v_call: TRBV5-4
cdr3_nt: TGTGCCAGCAGCTTGGCCAATCGTAGAGTGAACACTGAAGCTTTCTTT
cdr3_aa: CASSLANRRVNTEAFF

j_call: TRBJ1-1
d_call: TRBD1
clone_size: once
v_call: TRBV27
cdr3_nt: TGTGCCAGCAGGGACAGGGGAGGAAACACTGAAGCTTTCTTT
cdr3_aa: CASRDRGGNTEAFF

j_call: TRBJ1-4
d_call: .
clone_size: .
v_call: TRBV7-6
cdr3_nt: TGTGCCAGCAGCCAATCTCCCAGTGAAAAACTGTTTTTT
cdr3_aa: CASSQSPSEKLFF

j_call: TRBJ2-3
d_call: TRBD2
clone_size: .
v_call: TRBV19
cdr3_nt: TGTGCCAGTAGCGGGACTAGCGGGGGGGCTAGCACAGATACGCAGTATTTT
cdr3_aa: CASSGTSGGASTDTQYF

j_call: TRBJ2-7
d_call: TRBD1
clone_size: .
v_call: TRBV6-6
cdr3_nt: TGTGCCAGCAGTTCACGGACAGGAAACTCCTACGAGCAGTACTTC
cdr3_aa: CASSSRTGNSYEQYF

j_call: TRBJ2-1
d_call: .
clone_size: .
v_call: TRBV4-2
cdr3_nt: TGTGCCAGCAGCCAGGGGAGGAGCAATGAGCAGTTCTTC
cdr3_aa: CASSQGRSNEQFF

j_call: TRBJ1-3
d_call: .
clone_size: .
v_call: TRBV5-6
cdr3_nt: TGTGCCAGCAGCTTGGGACAGGGAAACACCATATATTTT
cdr3_aa: CASSLGQGNTIYF

j_call: TRBJ1-6
d_call: .
clone_size: .
v_call: TRBV4-3
cdr3_nt: TGCGCCAGCAGCCAAGATTTGAGCGGAGGGGGGGATTCACCCCTCCACTTT
cdr3_aa: CASSQDLSGGGDSPLHF

j_call: TRBJ2-7
d_call: .
clone_size: .
v_call: TRBV5-1
cdr3_nt: TGCGCCAGCAGCCCCGTGGGCCCTACCGAGCAGTACTTC
cdr3_aa: CASSPVGPTEQYF

j_call: TRBJ2-5
d_call: .
clone_size: few
v_call: TRBV28
cdr3_nt: TGTGCCAGCAGTTTAGCCGGGACACAGAGCCAAGAGACCCAGTACTTC
cdr3_aa: CASSLAGTQSQETQYF

j_call: TRBJ2-2
d_call: .
clone_size: .
v_call: TRBV19
cdr3_nt: TGTGCCAGTATGCTCACCAGGGCCTCGGTTGGATTGGCCGGGGAGCTGTTTTTT
cdr3_aa: CASMLTRASVGLAGELFF

j_call: TRBJ1-2
d_call: .
clone_size: .
v_call: TRBV11-1
cdr3_nt: TGTGCCAGCAGCGACCCGGACAAGAGCCATGGCTACACCTTC
cdr3_aa: CASSDPDKSHGYTF

j_call: TRBJ2-1
d_call: TRBD2
clone_size: .
v_call: TRBV4-1
cdr3_nt: TGCGCCAGCAGCCCTGGGGAGGGTAATGAGCAGTTCTTC
cdr3_aa: CASSPGEGNEQFF

j_call: TRBJ1-1
d_call: .
clone_size: .
v_call: TRBV14
cdr3_nt: TGTGCCAGCAGTCAAGATCTGGTTAGCACTGAAGCTTTCTTT
cdr3_aa: CASSQDLVSTEAFF

j_call: TRBJ1-5
d_call: .
clone_size: .
v_call: TRBV9
cdr3_nt: TGTGCCAGCAGCAAAGATGTAGATGGCAATCAGCCCCAGCATTTT
cdr3_aa: CASSKDVDGNQPQHF

j_call: TRBJ2-7
d_call: .
clone_size: .
v_call: TRBV5-5
cdr3_nt: TGTGCCAGCAGCATAGAACAGGGAGTGGGCGAGCAGTACTTC
cdr3_aa: CASSIEQGVGEQYF

j_call: TRBJ2-1
d_call: .
clone_size: .
v_call: TRBV12-5
cdr3_nt: TGTGCTAGTGGTGGAACAGGGATCGCAGGCAATGAGCAGTTCTTC
cdr3_aa: CASGGTGIAGNEQFF

j_call: TRBJ2-1
d_call: TRBD2
clone_size: .
v_call: TRBV7-9
cdr3_nt: TGTGCCAGCAGCTTAGTCCCTAGCGGGAGCTACAATGAGCAGTTCTTC
cdr3_aa: CASSLVPSGSYNEQFF

j_call: TRBJ2-3
d_call: TRBD2
clone_size: few
v_call: TRBV5-1
cdr3_nt: TGCGCCAGCAGCTTGGTCAGCGGGAGGGTGGCAGATACGCAGTATTTT
cdr3_aa: CASSLVSGRVADTQYF

j_call: TRBJ2-2
d_call: TRBD2
clone_size: .
v_call: TRBV19
cdr3_nt: TGTGCCAGTAATCGACTAGCGGGGGGTTACACCGGGGAGCTGTTTTTT
cdr3_aa: CASNRLAGGYTGELFF

j_call: TRBJ2-1
d_call: TRBD2
clone_size: once
v_call: TRBV14
cdr3_nt: TGTGCCAGCAGCCTCGGACTAGCGGGACTAAACAATGAGCAGTTCTTC
cdr3_aa: CASSLGLAGLNNEQFF

j_call: TRBJ1-2
d_call: TRBD1
clone_size: .
v_call: TRBV19
cdr3_nt: TGTGCCAGTAGTACCCGGGACAGGAGCTCGCTTAACTATGGCTACACCTTC
cdr3_aa: CASSTRDRSSLNYGYTF

j_call: TRBJ2-3
d_call: TRBD1
clone_size: .
v_call: TRBV6-1
cdr3_nt: TGTGCCAGCGCGGGCGGGACAGGGCCCCCAGATACGCAGTATTTT
cdr3_aa: CASAGGTGPPDTQYF

j_call: TRBJ2-5
d_call: TRBD2
clone_size: .
v_call: TRBV30
cdr3_nt: TGTGCCTGGAGTCTCGGGGGGGGCGATCAGACCCAGTACTTC
cdr3_aa: CAWSLGGGDQTQYF

j_call: TRBJ1-1
d_call: .
clone_size: .
v_call: TRBV27
cdr3_nt: TGTGCCAGCACAGGGGAGAACAAGAAGAACACTGAAGCTTTCTTT
cdr3_aa: CASTGENKKNTEAFF